Described below is a single T cell receptor beta chain sequence and its context. This record belongs to a study of T-cell memory formation after mild COVID-19. A single record per CDR3 protein comes from TCRdb applying MiXCR to the 5' RACE reads. The sample has 250,000 to 400,000 distinct CDR3 sequences; 13% to 15% are singletons. Trimming left V 8 bases short and J 3 bases short, with 10 bases between. Germline-derived CDR1 and CDR2 are SQVTM and ANQGSEA. There are 11 residues in the CDR3. The origin of this receptor is a young man who had mild COVID-19 (a few samples of this study predate the infection). Cell type and time point are not known. This sequence joins TRBV29-1 and TRBJ1-2, with D possibly matching TRBD1 (5 bases). Sequenced material: PBMCs or a T cell subset sorted from them (not recorded which). The CDR3 DNA follows: TGCAGCTACAGGCGGGACTATGGCTACACCTTC. It encodes CSYRRDYGYTF. Filled out from reference TRBV29-1 and TRBJ1-2, the complete variable domain reads SAVISQKPSRDICQRGTSLTIQCQVDSQVTMMFWYRQQPGQSLTLIATANQGSEATYESGFVIDKFPISRPNLTFSTLTVSNMSPEDSSIYLCSYRRDYGYTFGSGTRLTVV.